One and the same sample provided the 2 T cell receptor beta chains below, sequenced in a study of read filtering for tumor transcriptome and immune sequencing. Molecular barcoded adaptors covering alpha/delta and beta/gamma chains were used on about 390 ng RNA. TCRdb redid the calling of the reads with MiXCR, one entry per CDR3 protein. The table shows roughly 82,000 distinct CDR3 sequences, with about 12% occurring only once. Sequencing was done on a sample of a population of CD138-negative cells sorted from bone marrow. These receptors all come from a donor at least 40 years old with multiple myeloma.

This clonotype was recorded only once. A read error may be the cause here, since a much bigger clone is one base away. The chain has TRBV6-5 and TRBJ1-3, with D possibly being TRBD1 (5 bases). Trimming stripped 4 bases from V and 8 bases from J, with 12 bases between. This CDR3 spans 13 amino acids. CDR1 is MNHEY and CDR2 is SVGAGI in the germline V gene. CDR3 coding DNA: TGTGCCAGCAGTTGGGACTGGGGGGACACCATATATTTT. Its protein product is CASSWDWGDTIYF.

This clonotype was seen repeatedly, ten times or more. The chain is built from TRBV5-6 and TRBJ2-5, with 12 bases aligning to TRBD2. CDR1 SGHDT and CDR2 YYEEEE come from the germline V gene. J lost 7 bases, V lost 4 bases, and 11 bases had no gene match. The CDR3 has 16 residues. The CDR3 DNA is TGTGCCAGCAGCATACTAGCGGGAGGCCCCGCGGGGACCCAGTACTTC. Its translation: CASSILAGGPAGTQYF.